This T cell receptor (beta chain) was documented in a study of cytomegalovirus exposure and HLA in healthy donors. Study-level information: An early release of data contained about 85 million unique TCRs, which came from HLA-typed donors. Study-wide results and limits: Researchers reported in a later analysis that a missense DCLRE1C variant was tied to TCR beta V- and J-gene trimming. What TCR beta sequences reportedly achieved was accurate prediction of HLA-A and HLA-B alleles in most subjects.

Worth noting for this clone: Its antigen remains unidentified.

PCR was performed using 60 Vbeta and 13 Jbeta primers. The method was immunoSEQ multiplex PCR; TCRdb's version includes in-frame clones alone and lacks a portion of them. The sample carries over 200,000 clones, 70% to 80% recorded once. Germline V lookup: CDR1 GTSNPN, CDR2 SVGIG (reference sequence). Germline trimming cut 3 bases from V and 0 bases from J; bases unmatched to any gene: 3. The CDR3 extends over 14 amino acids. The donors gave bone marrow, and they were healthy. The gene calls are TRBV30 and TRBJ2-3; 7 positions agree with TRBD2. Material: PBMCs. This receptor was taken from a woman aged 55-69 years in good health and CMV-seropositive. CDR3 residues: CAWSVAGSTDTQYF. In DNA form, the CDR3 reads TGTGCCTGGAGCGTAGCGGGTAGCACAGATACGCAGTATTTT.